This TCR beta chain was retrieved from a study of graft-versus-host responses after intestinal transplantation. About the study: Among the recipients, all got anti-thymocyte globulin induction and then tacrolimus and steroids for around three years.

Worth noting for this clone: Its antigen is currently unknown.

Produced via immunoSEQ multiplex PCR; TCRdb's table is partial and in-frame only. The sample carries about 88,000 clones, around 93% recorded once. This clonotype was sampled from a human donor who was the organ donor for an intestinal transplant. The starting material was unstimulated CD4+ T cells sorted from spleen or lymph node cells, obtained before transplant.

The CDR3 sequence: CASSVVSQVSSYNEQFF. CDR3 coding DNA: TGTGCCAGCAGCGTAGTCTCACAGGTGAGCTCCTACAATGAGCAGTTCTTC. V usage is TRBV9 and J usage is TRBJ2-1; D is perhaps TRBD1 (5 bases). Trimming took off 0 bases at V and 0 bases at J, with 13 bases between the two ends. This CDR3 has 17 amino acids. Germline assignment: CDR1 SGDLS and CDR2 YYNGEE.